The following is a T cell receptor (beta chain) sequence with its context. Its recognized antigen is unknown. Base-call qualities are not available, and no considerably larger clone is one nucleotide away. RNA was extracted using the RNeasy kit, and roughly 0.5 to 1 microgram was reverse transcribed with random hexamers. The immunoSEQ multiplex PCR assay, which covers 54 Vbeta and 13 Jbeta segments, was used to amplify TCR beta CDR3 regions. To correct PCR amplification bias, a synthetic template baseline was used for both primer optimization and computational correction. As for the original processing: Reads were assigned to V, D and J genes according to IMGT and analyzed in immunoSEQ Analyzer, with only productive sequences retained. To calculate clonality, Shannon entropy was normalized by log2 of the number of productive unique sequences and then subtracted from one. Public and private clones were assessed among the 100 most prevalent clones of each patient and control. A clone was defined as Susac-specific if it was absent from the healthy and MS cohorts, from more than 850 published viral clones and from other ImmuneACCESS disease sequences. Using fastp at Q25 and MiXCR, TCRdb reprocessed the public reads and kept productive beta chains. Each entry is one CDR3 protein sequence, shown with its most common DNA and genes. The V and J calls here are based on TCRdb, not the publication. The sample table shows about 170,000 distinct CDR3 sequences, and about 93% are seen once. Roughly 0.1% of the sample rests with the top ten.

The source of the sample is a study of CD8 T cells in Susac syndrome (dated by TCRdb to about 2019). Notes on the research overall: The study used repertoire sequencing to test whether antigen drove CD8+ T cell activation and differentiation in Susac syndrome.

The study at large found these results: The number of individuals in the TCR sequencing and HLA analysis was recognized as being relatively small.

Peripheral blood CD8+ and CD4+ T cells from healthy donors, Susac syndrome patients and multiple sclerosis patients were profiled using high-throughput TCR beta sequencing. Multiple sclerosis controls were treatment-naive patients with stable or active relapsing-remitting disease fulfilling revised McDonald criteria. CD8+ TEMRA cells were enriched by FACS, while bulk CD8+ and CD4+ T cells were purified by magnetic negative isolation. Blood was collected in EDTA tubes and processed within 24 hours, with PBMCs isolated through density gradient centrifugation. PBMCs destined for TCR sequencing were cryopreserved in liquid nitrogen and later thawed in a 37 °C water bath. A purity of at least 90% was achieved for sorted or isolated CD4+, CD8+ and CD8+ TEMRA cells. The germline ends are 14 bases apart after V is trimmed by 6 bases and J by 3 bases. Inclusive of the bounding cysteine and phenylalanine, the CDR3 is 13 residues long. Only the CDR3 DNA is retained, 39 bases long and in frame from the first base. CDR1 DFQATT and CDR2 SNEGSKA are derived from the germline V gene (reference sequence).

The sequence links TRBV20-1 to TRBJ1-2; the D gene is possibly TRBD1, with 6 bases matching. The sequencing sample was made of CD4+ T cells from PBMCs. This TCR derives from a human donor with multiple sclerosis. The encoded CDR3 is CSARGMGDYGYTF. The bases read TGCAGTGCCAGGGGAATGGGGGACTATGGCTACACCTTC.